Below, 4 T cell receptor beta chains from the same sample are listed, as sequenced in a study of blood T cell repertoires in COVID-19. Assay: immunoSEQ multiplex PCR; the TCRdb copy retains only in-frame clones and omits some. The sample holds 350,000 to 450,000 clones, roughly 91% seen once. The sample taken for sequencing was PBMCs or T cells enriched from blood (not recorded which). The receptors originated from a young woman who had recovered from COVID-19.

The genes are TRBV28 and TRBJ1-2; D gene unclear. V was cut by 5 bases and J by 4 bases, with 8 bases left in between. There are 12 residues in the CDR3. The germline gives CDR1 MDHEN, CDR2 SYDVKM. CDR3 DNA: TGTGCCAGCAGTACAACAATCTATGGCTACACCTTC. Translating it yields CASSTTIYGYTF.

This chain links TRBV30 with TRBJ2-2, with 7 bases that match TRBD1. Trimming cost V 3 bases and J 4 bases; bases outside gene matches: 8. Germline V gene lookup returns CDR1 GTSNPN and CDR2 SVGIG (reference sequence). The CDR3 extends over 15 amino acids. The DNA for the CDR3 is TGTGCCTGGAGGGGGAACAGGGGTATCACCGGGGAGCTGTTTTTT. Its protein product is CAWRGNRGITGELFF.

This chain connects TRBV3-1 (or the pseudogene TRBV3-2) to TRBJ1-2, with TRBD1 as a possible D gene (6 bases). The CDR3 spans 15 residues. Germline CDR1 LGHDT, CDR2 YNNKEL (reference sequence). The germline V and J ends were trimmed by 4 bases and 4 bases, with 16 bases remaining between them. CDR3 sequence: CASSPPFTGSYGYTF. As DNA, the CDR3 is TGTGCCAGCAGCCCACCCTTTACAGGGTCCTATGGCTACACCTTC.

This chain connects TRBV10-1 to TRBJ1-2; 8 bases line up with TRBD1. The CDR3 length is 13 residues. J gave up 3 bases and V 5 bases, and 2 bases lay outside the gene matches. Per germline, CDR1 WNHNN and CDR2 SYGVQD (reference sequence). CDR3 bases: TGCGCCAGCAGTCGGGACAGGTACTATGGCTACACCTTC. Amino acid sequence: CASSRDRYYGYTF.